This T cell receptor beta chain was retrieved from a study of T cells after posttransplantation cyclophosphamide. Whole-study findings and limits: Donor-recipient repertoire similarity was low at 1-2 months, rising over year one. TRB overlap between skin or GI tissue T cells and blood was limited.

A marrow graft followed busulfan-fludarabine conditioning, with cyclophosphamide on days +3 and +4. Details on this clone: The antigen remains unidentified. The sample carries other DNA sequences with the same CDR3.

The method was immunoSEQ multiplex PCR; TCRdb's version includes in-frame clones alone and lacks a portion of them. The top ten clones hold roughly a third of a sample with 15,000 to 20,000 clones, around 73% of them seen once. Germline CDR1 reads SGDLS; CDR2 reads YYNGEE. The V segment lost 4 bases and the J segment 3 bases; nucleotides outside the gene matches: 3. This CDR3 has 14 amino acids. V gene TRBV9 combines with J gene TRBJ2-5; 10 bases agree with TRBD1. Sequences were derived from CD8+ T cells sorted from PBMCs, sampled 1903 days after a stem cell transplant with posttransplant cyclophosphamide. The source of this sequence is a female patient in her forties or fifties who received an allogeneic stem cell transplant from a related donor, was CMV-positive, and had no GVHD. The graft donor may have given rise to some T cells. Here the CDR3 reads CASSPGTGEETQYF. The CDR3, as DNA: TGTGCCAGCAGCCCGGGGACAGGGGAAGAGACCCAGTACTTC.